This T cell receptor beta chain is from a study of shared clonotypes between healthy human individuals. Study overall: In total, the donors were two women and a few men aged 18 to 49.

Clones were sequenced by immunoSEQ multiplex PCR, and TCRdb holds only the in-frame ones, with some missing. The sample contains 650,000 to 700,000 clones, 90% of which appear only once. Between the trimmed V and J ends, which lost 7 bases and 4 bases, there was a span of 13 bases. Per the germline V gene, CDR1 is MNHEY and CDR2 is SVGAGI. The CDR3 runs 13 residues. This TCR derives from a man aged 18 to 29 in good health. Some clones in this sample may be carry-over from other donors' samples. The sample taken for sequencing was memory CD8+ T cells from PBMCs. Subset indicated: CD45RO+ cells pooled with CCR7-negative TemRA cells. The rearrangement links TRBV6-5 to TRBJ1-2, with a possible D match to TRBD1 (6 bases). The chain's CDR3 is CASMGGQPYGYTF. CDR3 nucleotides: TGTGCCAGCATGGGGGGGCAGCCCTATGGCTACACCTTC.